Presented here are 11 T cell receptor beta chains from one specimen sequenced in a study of cytomegalovirus exposure and HLA in healthy donors. Clones were sequenced by immunoSEQ multiplex PCR, and TCRdb holds only the in-frame ones, with some missing. The profile shows more than 90,000 clones, about 85% of them singletons. The sequencing sample was made of PBMCs. These receptors originate from a man between 18 and 29 years old in good health and CMV-seropositive.

The rearrangement joins TRBV9 to TRBJ2-2; unclear D gene. Germline values: CDR1 SGDLS, CDR2 YYNGEE. The CDR3 runs to 14 residues. The V and J ends lost 0 bases and 5 bases respectively, with 8 bases between them. The CDR3 reads CASSVAYSTGELFF. For the CDR3, the DNA is TGTGCCAGCAGCGTAGCTTATTCTACCGGGGAGCTGTTTTTT.

This clone occurred once. The rearrangement links TRBV19 to TRBJ1-2; 8 nucleotides align to TRBD1. The length of the CDR3 is 15 residues. Per germline, CDR1 LNHDA and CDR2 SQIVND (reference sequence). V shed 7 bases, J shed 4 bases, and the junction held 11 bases outside the gene matches. The CDR3 here is CASIESGQAPYGYTF. The CDR3 DNA is TGTGCCAGTATTGAATCGGGACAGGCACCCTATGGCTACACCTTC.

The chain combines TRBV19 with TRBJ2-1, with TRBD1 as a possible D gene (6 bases). The CDR3 spans 16 residues. Germline-derived CDR1 and CDR2 are LNHDA and SQIVND (reference sequence). The ends were cut back, 5 bases at V and 10 bases at J, with 24 bases in the middle. CDR3 in DNA: TGTGCCAGTAGTTTAACAGGGTCTTTGGCAAATAGAGAGCAGTTCTTC. Its translation is CASSLTGSLANREQFF.

The rearrangement links TRBV28 to TRBJ1-2, with D tentatively TRBD1 (5 bases). This CDR3 spans 15 amino acids. V was pared by 6 bases and J by 4 bases, with 18 bases between. Germline-derived CDR1 and CDR2 are MDHEN and SYDVKM. The CDR3 reads CASSPGPETIYGYTF. The DNA for the CDR3 is TGTGCCAGCAGCCCAGGGCCGGAAACTATCTATGGCTACACCTTC.

In DNA, the CDR3 is TGTGCCATCAGTCCCGGACTAGCGGGGGGCTTCACAGATACGCAGTATTTT. The encoded protein is CAISPGLAGGFTDTQYF. The J gene is TRBJ2-3, the V gene TRBV10-3, with 14 positions matching TRBD2. This CDR3 has 17 amino acids. From germline, CDR1 is ENHRY and CDR2 SYGVKD. After removal of 5 bases from V and 2 bases from J, the junction contained 6 bases not matched to a gene.

The chain is built from TRBV5-6 and TRBJ1-2, with a possible D match to TRBD1 (6 bases). The germline V gene has CDR1 SGHDT and CDR2 YYEEEE. The CDR3 loop spans 12 amino acids. Trimming pared 4 bases from V and 6 bases from J, leaving 10 bases between. CDR3 sequence: CASSGNRDGYTF. CDR3 DNA sequence: TGTGCCAGCAGCGGGAACAGGGATGGCTACACCTTC. The variable domain in full, with the rest retrieved from reference TRBV5-6 and TRBJ1-2, is DAGVTQSPTHLIKTRGQQVTLRCSPKSGHDTVSWYQQALGQGPQFIFQYYEEEERQRGNFPDRFSGHQFPNYSSELNVNALLLGDSALYLCASSGNRDGYTFGSGTRLTVV.

The chain uses TRBV9 and TRBJ1-2; 7 positions match TRBD1. CDR3 length: 14 residues. From germline, CDR1 is SGDLS and CDR2 YYNGEE. The ends lost 4 bases at V and 5 bases at J; junction bases unmatched: 8. CDR3 region: CASSPRQGPYGYTF. The CDR3 region has the DNA TGTGCCAGCAGCCCCCGACAGGGCCCTTATGGCTACACCTTC. Variable domain in full (rest from reference TRBV9 and TRBJ1-2): DSGVTQTPKHLITATGQRVTLRCSPRSGDLSVYWYQQSLDQGLQFLIQYYNGEERAKGNILERFSAQQFPDLHSELNLSSLELGDSALYFCASSPRQGPYGYTFGSGTRLTVV.

The rearrangement links TRBV27 to TRBJ2-2; unclear D gene. V was pared by 4 bases and J by 6 bases, with 6 bases between. Per germline, CDR1 MNHEY and CDR2 SMNVEV (reference sequence). The CDR3 sequence is 12 residues long. Here the CDR3 DNA reads TGTGCCAGCAGTTCAAGCCCCGGGGAGCTGTTTTTT. This encodes CASSSSPGELFF.

This rearrangement joins TRBV4-1 to TRBJ1-5; D possibly corresponds to TRBD1 (5 bases). The CDR3 contains 16 residues. The V end was cut by 0 bases, the J end by 6 bases, with 15 bases between. CDR1 is MGHRA, CDR2 YSYEKL, per germline. CDR3 sequence (DNA): TGCGCCAGCAGCCAAGATTGGCGGGGGGGGAGTCAGCCCCAGCATTTT. Its translation: CASSQDWRGGSQPQHF.

The rearrangement joins TRBV7-9 to TRBJ1-2; 7 bases match TRBD1. The CDR3 runs to 14 residues. Unmatched junction bases numbered 6, after V lost 4 bases and J lost 4 bases. CDR1 and CDR2 (germline): SEHNR, FQNEAQ (reference sequence). The CDR3 here is CASSSGQRVYGYTF. Written as DNA, the CDR3 is TGTGCCAGCAGCTCGGGACAGCGTGTCTATGGCTACACCTTC.

This chain connects TRBV5-6 to TRBJ2-2; D might be TRBD2 (6 bases). Germline V gene data show CDR1 as SGHDT and CDR2 as YYEEEE. Trimming removed 1 base from V and 0 bases from J, with 16 bases in between. The CDR3 runs to 18 residues. The chain's CDR3 is CASSLQAGLTPNTGELFF. In DNA, the CDR3 is TGTGCCAGCAGCTTGCAGGCAGGACTAACTCCGAACACCGGGGAGCTGTTTTTT.